This is a list of T cell receptor beta chains from one sample in a study of CD8+CD57+ T cells in acquired aplastic anemia. TCRdb recomputed calls from the reads with MiXCR, one row per CDR3 protein. This table has around 200,000 distinct CDR3 sequences, 60% to 65% appearing once. Sequenced input: sorted CD4+, CD8+, or CD8+CD57+ T cells (not recorded which) from PBMCs. The receptors derive from a human donor in good health. Both conserved end residues are part of each CDR3. The D gene is left open where the match is weak. Clone size is shown for a subset of rows, as once, few, many or a class of expanded clone.

j_call clone_size d_call v_call cdr3_nt cdr3_aa
TRBJ2-1 . . TRBV7-2 TGTGCCAGCAGCTCGCGGACGGGGAATGAGCAGTTCTTC CASSSRTGNEQFF
TRBJ1-1 once . TRBV29-1 TGCAGCGTTGAAAGCGTCGGACTGAACACTGAAGCTTTCTTT CSVESVGLNTEAFF
TRBJ2-7 . . TRBV19 TGTGCCAGTAGTATAGCTGAGGACTCCTACGAGCAGTACTTC CASSIAEDSYEQYF
TRBJ1-4 few . TRBV27 TGTGCCAGCAGTTTATTCGGGGCTTCTAATGAAAAACTGTTTTTT CASSLFGASNEKLFF
TRBJ2-5 . . TRBV7-2 TGTGTCAGCAGCCCACAGGGTCAGGAGACCCAGTACTTC CVSSPQGQETQYF
TRBJ2-1 many . TRBV20-1 TGCAGTGCTAGAGTACCCCGGACGTACAATGAGCAGTTCTTC CSARVPRTYNEQFF
TRBJ2-1 . TRBD1 TRBV6-1 TGTGCCAGCAGTGAAGATTTATATCAGGGGGTTTACAATGAGCAGTTCTTC CASSEDLYQGVYNEQFF
TRBJ2-7 few . TRBV5-8 TGTGCCAGCAGCTTGGGACAGTATAACTTC CASSLGQYNF
TRBJ1-1 many . TRBV14 TGTGCCAGCAGCCAAGACTGGACAGCTGAAGCTTTCTTT CASSQDWTAEAFF
TRBJ2-7 . . TRBV15 TGTGCCACCAGCAGACAAGGGGCAGGGAGAGGCGAGCAGTACTTC CATSRQGAGRGEQYF
TRBJ2-5 many . TRBV7-9 TGTGCCAGCAGCCTTAGTTGGGCCCAGTACTTC CASSLSWAQYF
TRBJ2-3 many . TRBV6-1 TGTGCCAGCATGGGCTCAGATACGCAGTATTTT CASMGSDTQYF
TRBJ2-1 . TRBD2 TRBV24-1 TGTGCCACCAGTGAGACTAGCGGGATTATCGATGAGCAGTTCTTC CATSETSGIIDEQFF
TRBJ2-2 . . TRBV24-1 TGTGCCACCAGTGAGGGGGTCACCGGGGAGCTGTTTTTT CATSEGVTGELFF
TRBJ1-3 . . TRBV10-3 TGTGCCATCAGTGAAGGGGGTTTCGTCGGAAACACCATATATTTT CAISEGGFVGNTIYF
TRBJ1-5 . . TRBV7-9 TGTGCCAGCAGCTTGGGCAAAAGCAATCAGCCCCAGCATTTT CASSLGKSNQPQHF
TRBJ2-7 many . TRBV7-7 TGTGCCAGCAGTCCAGGGGAGGAGTACGAGCAGTACTTC CASSPGEEYEQYF
TRBJ2-2 . . TRBV7-9 TGTGCCAGTATCGACAGCCTAAACACCGGGGAGCTGTTTTTT CASIDSLNTGELFF
TRBJ2-7 . . TRBV4-1 TGCGCCAGCAGCCAAGAGCAGGGCTACGAGCAGTACTTC CASSQEQGYEQYF
TRBJ2-7 . TRBD1 TRBV10-3 TGTGCCAGCAGGGGTAACAGGGGGGTGTCCTACGAGCAGTACTTC CASRGNRGVSYEQYF
TRBJ2-7 many . TRBV7-6 TGTGCCAGCAGCCCTGGGGGGACAGTAGCCTACGAGCAGTACTTC CASSPGGTVAYEQYF
TRBJ2-7 . . TRBV5-1 TGCGCCAGCAGCCGGGAGCCCTACGAGCAGTACTTC CASSREPYEQYF
TRBJ2-2 . . TRBV2 TGTGCCAGCACTCAGTTTCCCGGGGAGCTGTTTTTT CASTQFPGELFF
TRBJ2-7 few . TRBV7-9 TGTGCCAGCAATACAGGGAGCTCCTACGAGCAGTACTTC CASNTGSSYEQYF
TRBJ2-2 . . TRBV7-9 TGTGCCAGCAGCTTAGGATCAGGGTCGATCACCGGGGAGCTGTTTTTT CASSLGSGSITGELFF
TRBJ2-3 . . TRBV19 TGTGCCAGTAGTCCGCGGGACAGCTCAGATACGCAGTATTTT CASSPRDSSDTQYF
TRBJ2-1 . TRBD2 TRBV2 TGTGCCAGCACCGGGGGGGGCAGGTACAATGAGCAGTTCTTC CASTGGGRYNEQFF
TRBJ2-1 . . TRBV6-1 TGTGCCAGCAGGCAGGGTACCAATGAGCAGTTCTTC CASRQGTNEQFF
TRBJ2-7 few TRBD2 TRBV9 TGTGCCAGCAGCGTAGGAGAGCGGGGGGGCTGGGAAGATGAGCAGTACTTC CASSVGERGGWEDEQYF
TRBJ1-2 few TRBD1 TRBV2 TGTGCCAGCACAGGGGGCGACTATGGCTACACCTTC CASTGGDYGYTF
TRBJ1-6 . . TRBV7-4 TGTGCCAGCAGCTTAGAAAATTCACCCCTCCACTTT CASSLENSPLHF
TRBJ2-5 . . TRBV7-8 TGTGCCAGCAGCTTAACTAGCGGGACAGGGATCCAAGAGACCCAGTACTTC CASSLTSGTGIQETQYF
TRBJ1-1 many . TRBV19 TGTGCCAGTAGTATAGGAACAGCCCCAAATGAAGCTTTCTTT CASSIGTAPNEAFF
TRBJ2-2 . . TRBV19 TGTGCCAGTAGTTTAACGGAGGCCGGGGAGCTGTTTTTT CASSLTEAGELFF
TRBJ1-6 . TRBD1 TRBV7-2 TGTGCCAGCAGCTTAGACAGGGGGTCACCCCTCCACTTT CASSLDRGSPLHF
TRBJ2-6 many . TRBV5-6 TGTGCCAGCAGCTTGGCCGGAAAGCTATCTGGGGCCAACGTCCTGACTTTC CASSLAGKLSGANVLTF
TRBJ2-7 few . TRBV20-1 TGTAGTGTCGTAGCCCAGGGAATCGGCTACGAGCAGTACTTC CSVVAQGIGYEQYF
TRBJ1-1 . . TRBV29-1 TGCAGCGGAACGAGAGGGCGGAACACTGAAGCTTTCTTT CSGTRGRNTEAFF
TRBJ2-1 . . TRBV20-1 TGCAGTGCTAGAGATGAAGGGAATGAGCAGTTCTTC CSARDEGNEQFF
TRBJ1-6 few . TRBV19 TGTGCCAGTAGCACAGGCATTACGAATTCACCCCTCCACTTT CASSTGITNSPLHF
TRBJ2-7 . TRBD1 TRBV12-3/TRBV12-4 TGTGCCAGCAGTTGGGGGACAGGGGGGTCCTACGAGCAGTACTTC CASSWGTGGSYEQYF
TRBJ2-7 . . TRBV5-1 TGCGCCAGCAGCCCCGAGGACAGTCTCTACGAGCAGTACTTC CASSPEDSLYEQYF
TRBJ1-6 many . TRBV28 TGTGCCAGCAGTCCGTCCTGGGGGAATTCACCCCTCCACTTT CASSPSWGNSPLHF
TRBJ1-1 . TRBD1 TRBV7-3 TGTGCCAGCGACGAGGGGGCGGGAAACACTGAAGCTTTCTTT CASDEGAGNTEAFF
TRBJ1-5 . . TRBV24-1 TGTGCCACCAGTGGCGGTGGTACAGATCGGGCTGGGCAGCCCCAGCATTTT CATSGGGTDRAGQPQHF
TRBJ2-1 few TRBD2 TRBV20-1 TGCAGTGTGCCGGGGGGGCGTAAAGAGCAGTTCTTC CSVPGGRKEQFF
TRBJ2-5 . TRBD2 TRBV20-1 TGCAGTGCTAAGGGGCTAGCGGGGGTACCCGGGGAGACCCAGTACTTC CSAKGLAGVPGETQYF
TRBJ2-1 many . TRBV7-9 TGTGCCAGCAGCTTAATCAACCCGGACAATGAGCAGTTCTTC CASSLINPDNEQFF
TRBJ1-1 many . TRBV11-3 TGTGCCAGCAGCTTAGATCCGGGGACTGGTGAAGCTTTCTTT CASSLDPGTGEAFF